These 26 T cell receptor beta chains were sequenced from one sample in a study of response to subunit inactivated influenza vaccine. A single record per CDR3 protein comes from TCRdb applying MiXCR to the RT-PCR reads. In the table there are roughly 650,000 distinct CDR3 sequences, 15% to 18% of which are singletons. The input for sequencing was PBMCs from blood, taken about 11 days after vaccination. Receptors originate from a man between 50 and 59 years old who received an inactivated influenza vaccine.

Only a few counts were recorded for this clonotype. CDR3 nucleotides: TGCAGTGCTAACGAGAGGGGCTCTGGAAACACCATATATTTT. Residues: CSANERGSGNTIYF. J is TRBJ1-3 and V is TRBV20-1, with D perhaps TRBD1 (5 bases). CDR1 DFQATT and CDR2 SNEGSKA come from the germline V gene (reference sequence). V gave up 4 bases and J gave up 0 bases, with 10 bases separating them. This CDR3 has 14 amino acids.

DNA for the CDR3: TGTGCCACCAGCAGTAAACGGACTAGCAGAAGCACAGATACGCAGTATTTT. Translation: CATSSKRTSRSTDTQYF. The genes are TRBV15 and TRBJ2-3, with TRBD2 matching over 8 bases. This CDR3 region has 17 residues. Trimming cost V 3 bases and J 0 bases; bases outside gene matches: 8. Germline V lookup: CDR1 LNHNV, CDR2 YYDKDF (reference sequence).

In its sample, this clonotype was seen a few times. The CDR3 region has the DNA TGTGCCAGCACTTTTTCGGGTGGAGGGAACAATGAGCAGTTCTTC. Protein product: CASTFSGGGNNEQFF. This chain links TRBV12-3 or TRBV12-4 with TRBJ2-1; D perhaps matches TRBD2 (6 bases). V was pared by 7 bases and J by 5 bases, with 18 bases between. The CDR3 runs to 15 residues.

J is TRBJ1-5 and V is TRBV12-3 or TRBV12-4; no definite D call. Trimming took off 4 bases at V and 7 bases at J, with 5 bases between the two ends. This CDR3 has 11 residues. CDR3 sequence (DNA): TGTGCCAGCAGTTCGGGACAGCCCCAGCATTTT. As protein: CASSSGQPQHF.

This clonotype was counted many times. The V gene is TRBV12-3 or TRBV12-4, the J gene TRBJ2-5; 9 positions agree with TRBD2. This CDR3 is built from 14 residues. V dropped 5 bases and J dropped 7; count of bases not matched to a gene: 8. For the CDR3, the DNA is TGTGCCAGCAGTGATAGCGGGAGAGGGGGGACCCAGTACTTC. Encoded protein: CASSDSGRGGTQYF.

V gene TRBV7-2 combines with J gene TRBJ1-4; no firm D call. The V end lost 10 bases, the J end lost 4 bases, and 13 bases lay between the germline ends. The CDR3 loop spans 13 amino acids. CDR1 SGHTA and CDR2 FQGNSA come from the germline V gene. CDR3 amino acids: CATARGNNEKLFF. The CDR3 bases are TGTGCCACCGCGCGGGGTAATAATGAAAAACTGTTTTTT.

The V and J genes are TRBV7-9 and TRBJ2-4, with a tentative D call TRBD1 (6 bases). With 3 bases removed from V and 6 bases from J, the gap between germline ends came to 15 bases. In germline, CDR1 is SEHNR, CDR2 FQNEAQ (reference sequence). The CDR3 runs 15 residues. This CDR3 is CASSFTPGAVNIQYF. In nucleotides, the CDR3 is TGTGCCAGCAGCTTCACTCCAGGGGCGGTAAACATTCAGTACTTC.

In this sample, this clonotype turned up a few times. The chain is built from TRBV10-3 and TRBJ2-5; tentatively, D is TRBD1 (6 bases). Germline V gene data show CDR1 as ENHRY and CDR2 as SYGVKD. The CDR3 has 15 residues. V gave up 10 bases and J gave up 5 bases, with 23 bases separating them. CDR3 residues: CATGPTDGTRETQYF. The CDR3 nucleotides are TGTGCCACAGGGCCCACCGACGGGACACGGGAGACCCAGTACTTC.

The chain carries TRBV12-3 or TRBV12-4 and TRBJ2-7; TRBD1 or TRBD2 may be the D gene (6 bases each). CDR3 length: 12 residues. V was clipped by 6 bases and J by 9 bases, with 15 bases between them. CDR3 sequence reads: CASSSTQGGQYF. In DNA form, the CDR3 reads TGTGCCAGCAGCTCCACACAGGGAGGGCAGTACTTC.

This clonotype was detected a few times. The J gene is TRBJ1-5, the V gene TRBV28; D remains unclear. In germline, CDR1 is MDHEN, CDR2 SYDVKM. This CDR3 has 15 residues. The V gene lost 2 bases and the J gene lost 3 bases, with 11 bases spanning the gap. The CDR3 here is CASSLVSSPNQPQHF. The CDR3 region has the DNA TGTGCCAGCAGTTTAGTCAGTTCTCCCAATCAGCCCCAGCATTTT. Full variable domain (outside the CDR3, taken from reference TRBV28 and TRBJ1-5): DVKVTQSSRYLVKRTGEKVFLECVQDMDHENMFWYRQDPGLGLRLIYFSYDVKMKEKGDIPEGYSVSREKKERFSLILESASTNQTSMYLCASSLVSSPNQPQHFGDGTRLSIL.

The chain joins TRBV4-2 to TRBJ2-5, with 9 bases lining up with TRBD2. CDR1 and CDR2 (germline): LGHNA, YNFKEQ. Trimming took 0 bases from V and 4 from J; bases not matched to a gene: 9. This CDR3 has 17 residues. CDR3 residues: CASSQDGISGGRETQYF. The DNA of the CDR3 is TGTGCCAGCAGCCAAGATGGGATTAGCGGGGGCCGAGAGACCCAGTACTTC.

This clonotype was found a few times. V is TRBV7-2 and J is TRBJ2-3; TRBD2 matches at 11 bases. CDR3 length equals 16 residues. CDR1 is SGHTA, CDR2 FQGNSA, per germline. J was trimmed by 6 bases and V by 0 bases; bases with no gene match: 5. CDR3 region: CASSLALAGAGDTQYF. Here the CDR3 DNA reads TGTGCCAGCAGCTTAGCACTAGCGGGAGCGGGGGATACGCAGTATTTT.

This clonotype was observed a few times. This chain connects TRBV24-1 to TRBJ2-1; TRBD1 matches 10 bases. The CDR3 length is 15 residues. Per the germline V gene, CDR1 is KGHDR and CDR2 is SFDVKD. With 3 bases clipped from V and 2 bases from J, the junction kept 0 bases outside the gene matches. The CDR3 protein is CATSDGTGAYNEQFF. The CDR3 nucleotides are TGTGCCACCAGTGATGGGACAGGGGCCTACAATGAGCAGTTCTTC.

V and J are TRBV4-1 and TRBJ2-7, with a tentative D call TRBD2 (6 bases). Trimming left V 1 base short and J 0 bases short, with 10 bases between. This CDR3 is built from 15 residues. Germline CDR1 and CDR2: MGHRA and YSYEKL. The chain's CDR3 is CASSQVRGNSYEQYF. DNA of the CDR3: TGCGCCAGCAGCCAAGTTCGGGGGAACTCCTACGAGCAGTACTTC.

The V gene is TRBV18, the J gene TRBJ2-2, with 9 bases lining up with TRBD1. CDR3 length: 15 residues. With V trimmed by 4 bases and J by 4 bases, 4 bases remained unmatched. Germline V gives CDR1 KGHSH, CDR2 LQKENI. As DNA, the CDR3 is TGTGCCAGCTCACTCCGGACAGGGGTCACCGGGGAGCTGTTTTTT. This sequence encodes CASSLRTGVTGELFF.

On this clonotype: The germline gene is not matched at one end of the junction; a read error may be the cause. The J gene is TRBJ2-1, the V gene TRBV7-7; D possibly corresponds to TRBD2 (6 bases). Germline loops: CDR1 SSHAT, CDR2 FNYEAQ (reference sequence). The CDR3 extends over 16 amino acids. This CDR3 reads CASSPTDGSSYNEQFF. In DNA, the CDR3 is TGTGCTAGCAGCCCCACGGACGGGAGCTCCTACAATGAGCAGTTCTTC.

The DNA of the CDR3 is TGTGCCACCAGCAGAAATCCGACTAGTAGCACCGGGGAGCTGTTTTTT. It is translated as CATSRNPTSSTGELFF. The chain links TRBV15 to TRBJ2-2; weak D call: TRBD2 (6 bases). Germline V CDR1 and CDR2: LNHNV, YYDKDF (reference sequence). This CDR3 region has 16 residues. V lost 2 bases to trimming and J lost 4 bases, with 14 bases between them.

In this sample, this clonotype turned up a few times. CDR3 coding DNA: TGCGCCAGCAGCTCAGGGGGACAGAACACTGAAGCTTTCTTT. This codes for CASSSGGQNTEAFF. This chain joins TRBV5-1 and TRBJ1-1, with TRBD1 identical over 7 bases. CDR3 size: 14 residues. The germline gives CDR1 SGHRS, CDR2 YFSETQ. The trim removed 3 bases at V and 1 base at J, leaving 3 bases unmatched.

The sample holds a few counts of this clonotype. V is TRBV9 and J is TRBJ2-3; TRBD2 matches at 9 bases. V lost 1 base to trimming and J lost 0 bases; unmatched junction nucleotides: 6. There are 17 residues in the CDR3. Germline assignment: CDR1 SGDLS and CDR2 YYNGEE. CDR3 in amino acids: CASSVWLAGLSTDTQYF. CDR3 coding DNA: TGTGCCAGCAGCGTATGGCTAGCGGGGCTTAGCACAGATACGCAGTATTTT. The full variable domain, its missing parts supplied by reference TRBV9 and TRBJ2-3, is DSGVTQTPKHLITATGQRVTLRCSPRSGDLSVYWYQQSLDQGLQFLIQYYNGEERAKGNILERFSAQQFPDLHSELNLSSLELGDSALYFCASSVWLAGLSTDTQYFGPGTRLTVL.

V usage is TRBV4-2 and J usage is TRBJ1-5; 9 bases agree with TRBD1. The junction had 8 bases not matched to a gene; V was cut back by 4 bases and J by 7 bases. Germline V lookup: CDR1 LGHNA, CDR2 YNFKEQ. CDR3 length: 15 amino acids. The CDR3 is CASSRDREARQPQHF. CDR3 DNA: TGTGCCAGCAGCCGGGACAGGGAAGCGAGACAGCCCCAGCATTTT.

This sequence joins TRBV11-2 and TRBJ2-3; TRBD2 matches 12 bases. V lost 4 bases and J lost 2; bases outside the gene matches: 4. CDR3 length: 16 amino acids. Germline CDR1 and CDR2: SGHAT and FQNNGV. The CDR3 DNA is TGTGCCAGCAGCTACGGACTAGCGGGGAACACAGATACGCAGTATTTT. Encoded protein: CASSYGLAGNTDTQYF.

CDR3 sequence (DNA): TGCGCCAGCAGCCGGGAAGGGGGGGAGCAGTTCTTC. It is translated as CASSREGGEQFF. V usage is TRBV4-3 and J usage is TRBJ2-1; the D call may be TRBD1 or TRBD2 (6 bases each). The V and J ends lost 4 bases and 10 bases respectively, with 11 bases between them. CDR3 length: 12 amino acids. Germline values: CDR1 LGHNA, CDR2 YSLEER.

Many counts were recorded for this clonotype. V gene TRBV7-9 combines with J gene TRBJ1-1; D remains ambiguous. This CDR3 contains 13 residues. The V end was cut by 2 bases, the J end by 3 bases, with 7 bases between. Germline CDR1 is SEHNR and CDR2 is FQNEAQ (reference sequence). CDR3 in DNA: TGTGCCAGCAGCTTACTGGACGACACTGAAGCTTTCTTT. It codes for CASSLLDDTEAFF.

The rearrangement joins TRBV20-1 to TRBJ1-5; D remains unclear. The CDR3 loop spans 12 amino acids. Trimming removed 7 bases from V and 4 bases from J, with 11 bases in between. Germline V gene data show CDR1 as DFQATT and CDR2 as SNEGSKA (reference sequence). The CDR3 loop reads CSGLDGNQPQHF. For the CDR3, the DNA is TGCAGTGGTCTGGACGGGAATCAGCCCCAGCATTTT.

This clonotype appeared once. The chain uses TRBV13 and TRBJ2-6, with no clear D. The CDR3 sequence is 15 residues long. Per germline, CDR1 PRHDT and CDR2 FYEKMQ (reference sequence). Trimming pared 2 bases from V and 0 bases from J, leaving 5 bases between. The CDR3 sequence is CASSLFSSGANVLTF. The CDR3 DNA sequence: TGTGCCAGCAGCTTATTTTCCTCTGGGGCCAACGTCCTGACTTTC.

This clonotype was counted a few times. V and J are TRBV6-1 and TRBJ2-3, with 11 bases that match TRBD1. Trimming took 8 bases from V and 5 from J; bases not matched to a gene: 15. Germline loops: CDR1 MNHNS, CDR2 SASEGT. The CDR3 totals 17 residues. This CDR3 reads CASAIDTGTGGLDTQYF. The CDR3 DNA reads TGTGCCAGCGCAATAGACACCGGGACAGGGGGATTAGATACGCAGTATTTT.